These 27 T cell receptor beta chains originate from one sample sequenced in a study of CD8 T cells in Susac syndrome. Random hexamers were used to reverse transcribe the RNA input (about 0.5 to 1 ug). In TCRdb, the immunoSEQ multiplex PCR reads were re-called with MiXCR into one record per CDR3 protein. The sample contains roughly 200,000 distinct CDR3 sequences, roughly 94% of which appear only once. Source material: CD4+ T cells from PBMCs. The receptor set was obtained from a human donor with Susac syndrome.

The chain employs TRBV7-8 and TRBJ2-7; D gene uncertain. V dropped 3 bases and J dropped 3 bases, with 9 bases sitting between them. Germline V gene data show CDR1 as SGHVS and CDR2 as FQNEAQ. The CDR3 is made up of 13 amino acids. In nucleotides, the CDR3 is TGTGCCAGCAGCTTGGGCATCAACTACGAGCAGTACTTC. Translating it yields CASSLGINYEQYF.

The chain is built from TRBV6-5 and TRBJ2-1; 7 bases are shared with TRBD1. The V gene's germline CDR1 is MNHEY and CDR2 SVGAGI. The ends lost 5 bases at V and 6 bases at J; junction bases unmatched: 4. This CDR3 comprises 13 residues. The CDR3 is CASSRAGGNEQFF. DNA of the CDR3: TGTGCCAGCAGTCGGGCAGGGGGCAATGAGCAGTTCTTC.

V gene TRBV4-3 combines with J gene TRBJ2-5; no definite D call. CDR1 and CDR2 from the germline V gene are LGHNA and YSLEER. The CDR3 sequence is 15 residues long. With 1 base removed from V and 5 bases from J, the gap between germline ends came to 14 bases. The CDR3 DNA follows: TGCGCCAGCAGCCAAGTGACTGGGGTTGGGGAGACCCAGTACTTC. Translating gives CASSQVTGVGETQYF.

The chain recombines TRBV12-5 with TRBJ2-7; TRBD1 matches 7 bases. Trimming at V came to 5 bases and at J to 3 bases, leaving 16 bases not matched to a gene. This CDR3 is 17 amino acids long. Germline V lookup: CDR1 LGHNT, CDR2 FRNRAP. The CDR3: CASGMRQGSWLSYEQYF. CDR3 coding DNA: TGTGCTAGTGGTATGCGACAGGGCTCCTGGTTAAGCTACGAGCAGTACTTC.

The genes are TRBV4-2 and TRBJ1-2, with a weak D call TRBD1 (5 bases). V was clipped by 0 bases and J by 8 bases, with 13 bases between them. The CDR3 has 14 residues. In germline, CDR1 is LGHNA, CDR2 YNFKEQ. This chain's CDR3 is CASSQEPHRGGYTF. CDR3 DNA sequence: TGTGCCAGCAGCCAAGAACCCCATAGGGGAGGCTACACCTTC.

The rearrangement joins TRBV2 to TRBJ2-2, with 8 bases matching TRBD1. Trimming cost V 6 bases and J 6 bases; bases outside gene matches: 12. Germline V CDR1 and CDR2: SNHLY, FYNNEI. This CDR3 has 16 residues. The DNA of the CDR3 is TGTGCCAGCAGACGGGAACAGGGGGGTGTTCCCGGGGAGCTGTTTTTT. Encoded protein: CASRREQGGVPGELFF.

V is TRBV7-2 and J is TRBJ2-4, with TRBD1 as a possible D gene (6 bases). Germline-derived CDR1 and CDR2 are SGHTA and FQGNSA. Trimming pared 2 bases from V and 1 base from J, leaving 9 bases between. The CDR3 consists of 15 residues. CDR3 residues: CASSLRQGAKNIQYF. In DNA form, the CDR3 reads TGTGCCAGCAGCTTAAGGCAGGGGGCCAAAAACATTCAGTACTTC.

The V gene is TRBV12-3 or TRBV12-4, the J gene TRBJ2-3, with 9 bases identical to TRBD2. CDR3 length equals 16 residues. With 2 bases clipped from V and 4 bases from J, the junction kept 7 bases outside the gene matches. Here the CDR3 DNA reads TGTGCCAGCAGTTTACGTAAGCGGGGGGCCCCAGATACGCAGTATTTT. Translation: CASSLRKRGAPDTQYF.

CDR3 bases: TGTGCCAGCAGTGGCATTAGCGGGGGGAACACCGGGGAGCTGTTTTTT. Protein product: CASSGISGGNTGELFF. The chain combines TRBV2 with TRBJ2-2, with TRBD2 identical over 9 bases. The length of the CDR3 is 16 residues. V was clipped by 4 bases and J by 1 base; unmatched bases: 4. Germline CDR1 and CDR2: SNHLY and FYNNEI.

This rearrangement joins TRBV20-1 to TRBJ1-4; D is uncertain. The germline V gene has CDR1 DFQATT and CDR2 SNEGSKA (reference sequence). CDR3 length equals 15 residues. V dropped 1 base and J dropped 0 bases, with 9 bases sitting between them. This chain's CDR3 is CSARGVGSTNEKLFF. The DNA for the CDR3 is TGCAGTGCTAGAGGTGTGGGGTCAACTAATGAAAAACTGTTTTTT.

This chain connects TRBV15 to TRBJ1-6; a weak D match, TRBD1 (5 bases). V lost 2 bases, J lost 9 bases, and 14 bases lay in between. CDR1 is LNHNV, CDR2 YYDKDF, per germline (reference sequence). CDR3 size: 15 residues. The CDR3 loop is CATSRTNTQGSPLHF. The CDR3 region has the DNA TGTGCCACCAGCAGAACCAATACTCAGGGTTCACCCCTCCACTTT.

The V gene is TRBV6-1, the J gene TRBJ1-1, with 9 bases that match TRBD1. This CDR3 is built from 14 residues. Trimming removed 5 bases from V and 4 bases from J; junction bases left unmatched: 5. Germline CDR1 is MNHNS and CDR2 is SASEGT. The CDR3 loop reads CASSPGQGFTEAFF. DNA for the CDR3: TGTGCCAGCAGTCCCGGACAGGGGTTCACTGAAGCTTTCTTT.

This chain joins TRBV9 and TRBJ2-3, with D hard to call. Germline loops: CDR1 SGDLS, CDR2 YYNGEE. V lost 3 bases to trimming and J lost 1 base, with 3 bases between them. There are 12 residues in the CDR3. CDR3 sequence (DNA): TGTGCCAGCAGCGCCCGCACAGATACGCAGTATTTT. As protein: CASSARTDTQYF.

The genes are TRBV5-6 and TRBJ1-2; D remains unclear. Germline CDR1 and CDR2: SGHDT and YYEEEE. The CDR3 is 15 amino acids. V lost 1 base and J 6 bases, leaving 16 bases between the germline ends. This CDR3 reads CASSLRGPGMHGYTF. CDR3 DNA sequence: TGTGCCAGCAGCTTGAGAGGTCCAGGCATGCATGGCTACACCTTC.

This chain connects TRBV4-1 to TRBJ2-1; either TRBD1 or TRBD2 may fit D (7 bases each). Per the germline V gene, CDR1 is MGHRA and CDR2 is YSYEKL. This CDR3 contains 16 residues. V was pared by 4 bases and J by 0 bases, with 13 bases between. CDR3 sequence (DNA): TGCGCCAGCAGCCTGGGGAGGGGGCTCTCCTACAATGAGCAGTTCTTC. Translating it yields CASSLGRGLSYNEQFF.

The chain carries TRBV6-2 or TRBV6-3 and TRBJ2-3; D gene uncertain. Looked up from germline, CDR1 is MNHEY and CDR2 is SVGEGT. With 6 bases removed from V and 7 bases from J, the gap between germline ends came to 14 bases. CDR3 size: 13 residues. CDR3 protein: CASRSIGPNTQYF. The CDR3 DNA sequence: TGTGCCAGCAGGTCAATCGGGCCAAATACGCAGTATTTT.

The rearrangement uses TRBV20-1 and TRBJ2-7, with 10 bases identical to TRBD2. The V gene end was trimmed by 5 bases and the J gene end by 6 bases; junction bases not matched to a gene: 13. CDR3 size: 15 residues. Germline CDR1 DFQATT, CDR2 SNEGSKA (reference sequence). In DNA, the CDR3 is TGCAGTGCTTCCCCAGGAAGCGGGGGGGCTGTCGAGCAGTACTTC. This translates into CSASPGSGGAVEQYF.

The rearrangement links TRBV5-8 to TRBJ1-2; TRBD1 matches at 8 bases. The CDR3 consists of 13 residues. V shed 7 bases and J 4 bases; nucleotides not matched to a gene: 6. The V gene's germline CDR1 is SGHTS and CDR2 YDEGEE. Here the CDR3 reads CASHGQGSYGYTF. The CDR3 coding sequence is TGTGCCAGCCACGGACAGGGTAGCTATGGCTACACCTTC.

The chain combines TRBV29-1 with TRBJ1-1; D call uncertain. V shed 4 bases and J shed 4 bases, with 13 bases lying between them. Germline V gene data show CDR1 as SQVTM and CDR2 as ANQGSEA. This CDR3 has 13 amino acids. CDR3 sequence (DNA): TGCAGCGTTGTCGGGTGGCGGGGCACTGAAGCTTTCTTT. Its protein is CSVVGWRGTEAFF.

V usage is TRBV5-1 and J usage is TRBJ2-7; 7 bases are a match to TRBD1. CDR3 size: 15 residues. V gave up 5 bases and J gave up 1 base; unmatched junction bases: 9. Germline V gene lookup returns CDR1 SGHRS and CDR2 YFSETQ. The CDR3 DNA reads TGCGCCAGCAGTCGGTCAGGGGGAGAATCCTACGAGCAGTACTTC. Residues: CASSRSGGESYEQYF.

This chain links TRBV12-3 or TRBV12-4 with TRBJ1-1; a weak D match, TRBD1 (5 bases). Between the trimmed V and J ends, which lost 0 bases and 4 bases, there was a span of 6 bases. CDR3 length equals 13 residues. The CDR3 loop reads CASSLAQGTEAFF. The CDR3 DNA sequence: TGTGCCAGCAGTTTAGCGCAGGGCACTGAAGCTTTCTTT.

This clonotype was detected a few times. V is TRBV11-2 and J is TRBJ1-4, with D unresolved. The V end lost 2 bases, the J end lost 7 bases, and 8 bases lay between the germline ends. CDR1 is SGHAT, CDR2 FQNNGV, per germline. This CDR3 spans 13 amino acids. CDR3 bases: TGTGCCAGCAGCTTAATCGAGGGTGAAAAACTGTTTTTT. It is translated as CASSLIEGEKLFF.

V gene TRBV27 combines with J gene TRBJ1-2; 8 bases are shared with TRBD1. The trim removed 3 bases at V and 7 bases at J, leaving 4 bases unmatched. The CDR3 loop spans 13 amino acids. From germline, CDR1 is MNHEY and CDR2 SMNVEV (reference sequence). The CDR3 spells CASSLDRAVGYTF. The CDR3 DNA follows: TGTGCCAGCAGTTTGGACAGGGCTGTTGGCTACACCTTC.

V usage is TRBV5-8 and J usage is TRBJ2-5, with D possibly TRBD2 on 5 matching bases. Germline CDR1 is SGHTS and CDR2 is YDEGEE. This CDR3 comprises 16 residues. Trimming cost V 0 bases and J 2 bases, with 14 bases left between them. CDR3 loop: CASSLGSDPGQETQYF. In nucleotides, the CDR3 is TGTGCCAGCAGCTTGGGTAGCGATCCGGGTCAAGAGACCCAGTACTTC. The complete variable domain, with remaining parts taken from reference TRBV5-8 and TRBJ2-5, reads EAGVTQSPTHLIKTRGQQATLRCSPISGHTSVYWYQQALGLGLQFLLWYDEGEERNRGNFPPRFSGRQFPNYSSELNVNALELEDSALYLCASSLGSDPGQETQYFGPGTRLLVL.

The gene calls are TRBV9 and TRBJ1-2; perhaps TRBD1 as D (5 bases). This CDR3 comprises 13 residues. Germline V gene lookup returns CDR1 SGDLS and CDR2 YYNGEE. Trimming shortened V by 2 bases and J by 6 bases, and 11 bases separated the two germline ends. The CDR3 loop reads CASSVQGRHGYTF. CDR3 coding DNA: TGTGCCAGCAGCGTGCAGGGTCGGCATGGCTACACCTTC.

This clonotype was seen just once. The chain links TRBV3-1 to TRBJ1-2; D remains unclear. The V end was cut by 1 base, the J end by 2 bases, with 14 bases between. From germline, CDR1 is LGHDT and CDR2 YNNKEL (reference sequence). The CDR3 length is 16 residues. The CDR3 DNA follows: TGTGCCAGCAGCCAAGTCGGGCGGTCCCGCAACTATGGCTACACCTTC. This codes for CASSQVGRSRNYGYTF.

J is TRBJ2-1 and V is TRBV29-1; D is unclear. The germline CDR1 and CDR2 sequences are SQVTM and ANQGSEA. The CDR3 length is 12 residues. Trimming stripped 6 bases from V and 4 bases from J, with 10 bases between. The CDR3 bases are TGCAGCGTCCCTACCTATTACAATGAGCAGTTCTTC. Its protein is CSVPTYYNEQFF.